This passage covers 12 T cell receptor beta chains from one sample sequenced in a study of T cells in Graves' hyperthyroidism and ophthalmopathy. Amplification targeted TCR beta CDR3 regions from RNA transcripts. Researchers ran a first-round RT-PCR on the TCR CDR3 using the HTBI primer set. TCRdb re-analysed the multiplex PCR reads in MiXCR, keeping a single row per CDR3 protein. The data contain 650,000 to 800,000 distinct CDR3 sequences, over 40% of them singletons. Sequenced material: peripheral blood or thyroid tissue (not recorded which). The receptors originated from an adult man with Graves' disease, either hyperthyroidism or ophthalmopathy (not recorded which).

This clonotype was observed many times. The V and J genes are TRBV7-9 and TRBJ1-1; D not resolved. The germline V and J ends were trimmed by 1 base and 1 base, with 4 bases remaining between them. Germline-derived CDR1 and CDR2 are SEHNR and FQNEAQ (reference sequence). The CDR3 consists of 13 residues. CDR3 nucleotide sequence: TGTGCCAGCAGCTTAGACAGGAACACTGAAGCTTTCTTT. This translates into CASSLDRNTEAFF.

This clonotype was seen repeatedly, ten times or more. V gene TRBV20-1 combines with J gene TRBJ1-5, with D unclear. Germline-derived CDR1 and CDR2 are DFQATT and SNEGSKA (reference sequence). The CDR3 length is 14 residues. Trimming cost V 3 bases and J 3 bases, with 12 bases left between them. CDR3: CSARGGRSNQPQHF. CDR3 in DNA: TGCAGTGCTAGGGGAGGACGGTCCAATCAGCCCCAGCATTTT.

The chain employs TRBV20-1 and TRBJ1-1, with 7 nucleotides matching TRBD1. J was trimmed by 1 base and V by 7 bases; bases with no gene match: 12. CDR1 and CDR2 (germline): DFQATT, SNEGSKA (reference sequence). CDR3 length equals 15 residues. As DNA, the CDR3 is TGCAGTGTCCCCCACCGGGGGACAGCGAACACTGAAGCTTTCTTT. This encodes CSVPHRGTANTEAFF.

This clonotype was seen only once. This sequence joins TRBV29-1 and TRBJ2-2; TRBD2 matches 8 bases. CDR1 is SQVTM and CDR2 is ANQGSEA in the germline V gene. V lost 5 bases, J lost 1 base, and 3 bases stayed unmatched. This CDR3 contains 14 residues. The CDR3 nucleotides are TGCAGCGTTACCAGCGGGGGGAACACCGGGGAGCTGTTTTTT. Protein: CSVTSGGNTGELFF.

The chain couples TRBV19 to TRBJ2-2; 11 bases are shared with TRBD2. The germline V gene has CDR1 LNHDA and CDR2 SQIVND (reference sequence). With V trimmed by 10 bases and J by 3 bases, 7 bases remained unmatched. The CDR3 length is 15 residues. The CDR3 here is CATTKLAGDTGELFF. The CDR3, as DNA: TGTGCCACAACTAAACTAGCGGGAGACACCGGGGAGCTGTTTTTT.

Many counts were recorded for this clonotype. This chain joins TRBV10-3 and TRBJ1-1; D remains unclear. V lost 3 bases, J lost 11 bases, and 10 bases lay in between. This CDR3 contains 11 residues. Per the germline V gene, CDR1 is ENHRY and CDR2 is SYGVKD. The CDR3 region has the DNA TGTGCCATCAGTGAAGAAGGAACCGCTTTCTTT. Translated, it gives CAISEEGTAFF.

A word on this clonotype: No conserved phenylalanine or tryptophan is present at the end of the CDR3, so a read error is the likely explanation. This chain uses TRBV12-3 or TRBV12-4 with TRBJ2-7, with 10 bases matching TRBD1. The CDR3 sequence is 16 residues long. Germline trimming cut 6 bases from V and 0 bases from J; bases unmatched to any gene: 8. The CDR3 bases are TGTGCCAGCAGCTCCCTTGGGACAGGGGCCTCCTACGAGCAGTACTTA. Its protein product is CASSSLGTGASYEQYL.

The chain joins TRBV9 to TRBJ1-2; D is perhaps TRBD1 (6 bases). V was cut by 3 bases and J by 9 bases, with 9 bases left in between. The CDR3 has 11 residues. Germline CDR1 and CDR2: SGDLS and YYNGEE. Here the CDR3 DNA reads TGTGCCAGCAGCGATGACAGGAGCTACACCTTC. It is translated as CASSDDRSYTF.

Points on this clonotype: This sequence may be a read error, since a much larger clone differs from it by one base. The V and J genes are TRBV7-9 and TRBJ1-2; 7 nucleotides line up with TRBD1. This CDR3 has 13 amino acids. The germline V gene has CDR1 SEHNR and CDR2 FQNEAQ (reference sequence). The CDR3 DNA reads TGTGCCTGCAGCCTGGGACAGATTTATGGCTACACCTTC. Its translation: CACSLGQIYGYTF.

The rearrangement links TRBV20-1 to TRBJ2-5; TRBD2 matches at 11 bases. The V gene's germline CDR1 is DFQATT and CDR2 SNEGSKA (reference sequence). V lost 3 bases, J lost 4 bases, and 7 bases stayed unmatched. The CDR3 contains 15 residues. CDR3 sequence reads: CSASVAGGPGETQYF. The CDR3 nucleotides read TGCAGTGCTAGCGTAGCGGGAGGGCCTGGAGAGACCCAGTACTTC.

This clonotype was observed a handful of times. The J gene is TRBJ2-5, the V gene TRBV7-8; D is possibly TRBD2 (7 bases). Germline loops: CDR1 SGHVS, CDR2 FQNEAQ. The CDR3 is 14 residues long. V lost 3 bases to trimming and J lost 3 bases, with 11 bases between them. The CDR3 sequence is CASSFGGREETQYF. The DNA of the CDR3 is TGTGCCAGCAGCTTCGGGGGGCGAGAAGAGACCCAGTACTTC.

This clonotype was found many times. The chain uses TRBV2 and TRBJ1-1, with TRBD1 matching over 8 bases. Trimming cost V 5 bases and J 6 bases; bases outside gene matches: 8. The CDR3 is made up of 14 amino acids. Germline CDR1 is SNHLY and CDR2 is FYNNEI. DNA of the CDR3: TGTGCCAGCAGTCGGACAGGGCCGAGGGCTGAAGCTTTCTTT. It is translated as CASSRTGPRAEAFF.